Listed below are T cell receptor beta chains from one sample, sequenced in a study of blood T cell repertoires in COVID-19. The assay was immunoSEQ multiplex PCR, and TCRdb's table has in-frame clones only and misses some. The table records around 300,000 clones, roughly 90% of them present only once. The sequenced material came from PBMCs or T cells enriched from blood (not recorded which). These receptors came from a woman aged 40 to 50 who had recovered from COVID-19. The CDR3 runs from the conserved cysteine through the conserved F or W. D genes are given only for firm matches. Size is omitted from some rows. Given values are once, few, many or a class for expanded clones.

TRBD1	.	TRBV5-4	TRBJ1-6	TGTGCCAGCAGCACTGGGACAGCCTATAATTCACCCCTCCACTTT	CASSTGTAYNSPLHF
TRBD1	.	TRBV6-5	TRBJ1-2	TGTGCCAGCACTAATGACAGGGGGCGCACCTATGGCTACACCTTC	CASTNDRGRTYGYTF
TRBD2	.	TRBV7-2	TRBJ2-1	TGTGCCAGCAGCTTAGTAGCGGGGAGTAACAATGAGCAGTTCTTC	CASSLVAGSNNEQFF
.	.	TRBV5-1	TRBJ2-5	TGCGCCAGCAGCTTTGTTGTCGGAGAGACCCAGTACTTC	CASSFVVGETQYF
TRBD2	.	TRBV25-1	TRBJ2-1	TGTGCCAGCAGGGGAAGCGGGGGGCCCTACAATGAGCAGTTCTTC	CASRGSGGPYNEQFF
.	once	TRBV5-1	TRBJ2-2	TGCGCCAGCAGTTTTCTCGAAACCAGGGGCGGGGAGCTGTTTTTT	CASSFLETRGGELFF
TRBD1	.	TRBV6-5	TRBJ2-7	TGTGCCAGCAGTTACCTGGGACAGGGGATCTACGAGCAGTACTTC	CASSYLGQGIYEQYF
TRBD1	.	TRBV19	TRBJ1-4	TGTGCCAGTAGTATTTTTAGTTCGGGGACAGGGACCGAAAAACTGTTTTTT	CASSIFSSGTGTEKLFF
.	.	TRBV10-3	TRBJ2-7	TGTGCCACCGGGGGCGGGAGAGAGTCCTACGAGCAGTACTTC	CATGGGRESYEQYF
TRBD1	.	TRBV19	TRBJ1-5	TGTGCCACCGGGGACAGGGGGCAGCAGCCCCAGCATTTT	CATGDRGQQPQHF
.	.	TRBV9	TRBJ2-7	TGTGCCAGCAGCGTTAGTGGCGGGGCGTTCCTGGGTGAGCAGTACTTC	CASSVSGGAFLGEQYF
.	.	TRBV4-1	TRBJ2-3	TGCGCCAGCAGCAAACAAGTTTCCCGTTCCATCGGCACAGATACGCAGTATTTT	CASSKQVSRSIGTDTQYF
.	.	TRBV5-6	TRBJ2-5	TGTGCCAGCATCCGAACCATCCGCAGATTGTACCAAGAGACCCAGTACTTC	CASIRTIRRLYQETQYF
TRBD2	.	TRBV29-1	TRBJ2-4	TGCAGCGCCGGGGGTGGCGGGAGGGCCAAAAACATTCAGTACTTC	CSAGGGGRAKNIQYF
TRBD1	.	TRBV10-3	TRBJ1-2	TGTGCCATCAGTGAGTCCGGACAGGCCCTCCAGAGCGGCTACACCTTC	CAISESGQALQSGYTF
TRBD1	.	TRBV19	TRBJ1-1	TGTGCCAGTAGCGACGTGGGACAGGGGAGAGGTGAAGCTTTCTTT	CASSDVGQGRGEAFF
.	.	TRBV6-5	TRBJ1-1	TGTGCCAGCAACGGGGACACTGAAGCTTTCTTT	CASNGDTEAFF
TRBD1	once	TRBV7-9	TRBJ2-7	TGTGCCAGCAGTCAAGGGACAGCCTACGAGCAGTACTTC	CASSQGTAYEQYF